The T cell receptor (beta chain) under discussion was sequenced for a study of sequential checkpoint blockade in melanoma. Study in general: First-line arms were nivolumab then ipilimumab, or the reverse, randomized 1:1.

Indicated treatment: randomized to nivolumab then ipilimumab (arm A) or the reverse (arm B). No patient had prior DNA-damaging chemotherapy. PBMC sorting kept live CD3+CD8+ cells without CD19 or CD56. Germline loops: CDR1 SGHRS, CDR2 YFSETQ. The length of the CDR3 is 17 residues. J gave up 2 bases and V 5 bases, and 12 bases lay outside the gene matches. Some clones are missing from TCRdb's copy, which holds only in-frame ones; the method was immunoSEQ multiplex PCR. The table lists 40,000 or so clones, roughly 86% of them singletons. This chain connects TRBV5-1 to TRBJ2-2; 7 nucleotides align to TRBD1. The clonotype comes from a human donor with melanoma. Material: CD8+ T cells sorted from blood (inferred from file names), obtained from a patient given nivolumab and ipilimumab in sequence. CDR3 amino acids: CASSWWEDRVNTGELFF. In DNA form, the CDR3 reads TGCGCCAGCAGTTGGTGGGAAGACAGGGTTAACACCGGGGAGCTGTTTTTT.